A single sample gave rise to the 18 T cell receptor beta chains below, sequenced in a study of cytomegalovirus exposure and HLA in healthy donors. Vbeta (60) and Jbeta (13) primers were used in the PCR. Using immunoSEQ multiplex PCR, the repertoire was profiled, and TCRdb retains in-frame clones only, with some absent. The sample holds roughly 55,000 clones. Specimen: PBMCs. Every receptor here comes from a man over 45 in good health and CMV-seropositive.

CDR3 in amino acids: CASSVGTGAFEAFF. CDR3 bases: TGTGCCAGCAGCGTAGGGACAGGGGCGTTTGAAGCTTTCTTT. The chain uses TRBV9 and TRBJ1-1; TRBD1 agrees at 9 bases. CDR1 and CDR2 from the germline V gene are SGDLS and YYNGEE. The CDR3 sequence is 14 residues long. V lost 0 bases and J lost 7; bases outside the gene matches: 4.

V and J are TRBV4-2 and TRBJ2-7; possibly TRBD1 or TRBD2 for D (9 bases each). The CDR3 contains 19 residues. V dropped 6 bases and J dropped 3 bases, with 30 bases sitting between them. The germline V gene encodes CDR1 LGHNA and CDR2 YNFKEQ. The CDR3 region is CASRAPGQGWTSADYEQYF. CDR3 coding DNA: TGTGCCAGCAGAGCTCCGGGACAGGGCTGGACTAGCGCTGACTACGAGCAGTACTTC.

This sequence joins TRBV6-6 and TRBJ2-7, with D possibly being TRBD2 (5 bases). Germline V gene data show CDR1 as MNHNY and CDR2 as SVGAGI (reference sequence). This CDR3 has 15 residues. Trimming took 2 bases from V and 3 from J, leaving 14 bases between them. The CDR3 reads CASSYVSIGGYEQYF. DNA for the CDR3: TGTGCCAGCAGTTACGTGTCCATAGGAGGCTACGAGCAGTACTTC.

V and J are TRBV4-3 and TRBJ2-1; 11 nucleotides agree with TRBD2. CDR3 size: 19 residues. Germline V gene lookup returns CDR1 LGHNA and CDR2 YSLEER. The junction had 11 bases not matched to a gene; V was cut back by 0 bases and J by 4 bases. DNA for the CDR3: TGCGCCAGCAGCCAAGATATGACTAGCGGGATCATACGGTACAATGAGCAGTTCTTC. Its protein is CASSQDMTSGIIRYNEQFF.

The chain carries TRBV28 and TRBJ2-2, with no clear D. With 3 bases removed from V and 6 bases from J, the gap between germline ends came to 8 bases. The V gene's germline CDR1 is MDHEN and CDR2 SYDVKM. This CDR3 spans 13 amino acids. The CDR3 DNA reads TGTGCCAGCAGTTTGAGGCAGCCCGGGGAGCTGTTTTTT. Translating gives CASSLRQPGELFF.

The chain's CDR3 is CASSYRGLTEAFF. In DNA, the CDR3 is TGTGCCAGTAGTTACAGGGGGCTCACTGAAGCTTTCTTT. The rearrangement links TRBV19 to TRBJ1-1, with 9 bases fitting TRBD1. The V segment lost 5 bases and the J segment 4 bases; nucleotides outside the gene matches: 2. CDR3 size: 13 residues. Per germline, CDR1 LNHDA and CDR2 SQIVND (reference sequence).

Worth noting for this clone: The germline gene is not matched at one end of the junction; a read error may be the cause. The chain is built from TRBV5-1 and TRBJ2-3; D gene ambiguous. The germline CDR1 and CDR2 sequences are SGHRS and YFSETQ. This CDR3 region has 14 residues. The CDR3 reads CASSFNAGTDKQYF. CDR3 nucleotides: TGCGCCAGCAGCTTTAACGCAGGCACAGATAAGCAGTATTTT.

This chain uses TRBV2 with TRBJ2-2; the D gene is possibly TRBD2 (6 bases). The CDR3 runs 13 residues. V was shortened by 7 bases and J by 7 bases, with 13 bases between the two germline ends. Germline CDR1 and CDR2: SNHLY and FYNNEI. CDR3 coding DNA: TGTGCCAGCATGCGGGGCCCAGGCGGGGAGCTGTTTTTT. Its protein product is CASMRGPGGELFF.

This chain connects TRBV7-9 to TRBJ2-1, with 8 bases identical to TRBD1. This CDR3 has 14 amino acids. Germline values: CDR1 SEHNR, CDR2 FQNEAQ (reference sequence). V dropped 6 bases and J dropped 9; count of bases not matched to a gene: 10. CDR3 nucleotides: TGTGCCAGCAGGTCGGACAGGGACAGGAGTGAGCAGTTCTTC. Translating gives CASRSDRDRSEQFF.

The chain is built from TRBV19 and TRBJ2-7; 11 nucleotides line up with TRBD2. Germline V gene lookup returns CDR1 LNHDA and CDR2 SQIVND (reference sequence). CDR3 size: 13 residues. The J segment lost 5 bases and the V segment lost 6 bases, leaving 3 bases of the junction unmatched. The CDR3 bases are TGTGCCAGTAGCCAGACTAGCGGGAACGAGCAGTACTTC. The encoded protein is CASSQTSGNEQYF.

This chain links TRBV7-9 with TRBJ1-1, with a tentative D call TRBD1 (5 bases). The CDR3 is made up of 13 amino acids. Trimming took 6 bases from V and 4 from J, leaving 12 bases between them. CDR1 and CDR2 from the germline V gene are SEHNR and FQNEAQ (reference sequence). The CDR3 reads CASSQGGFTEAFF. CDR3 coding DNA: TGTGCCAGCAGTCAGGGAGGGTTCACTGAAGCTTTCTTT.

The CDR3 loop is CASSPYTVSGGDEKLFF. The DNA of the CDR3 is TGTGCCAGCTCACCGTATACGGTGTCAGGGGGCGATGAAAAACTGTTTTTT. The rearrangement uses TRBV18 and TRBJ1-4; 8 bases agree with TRBD1. Looked up from germline, CDR1 is KGHSH and CDR2 is LQKENI. V shed 3 bases, J shed 6 bases, and the junction held 12 bases outside the gene matches. CDR3 length: 17 residues.

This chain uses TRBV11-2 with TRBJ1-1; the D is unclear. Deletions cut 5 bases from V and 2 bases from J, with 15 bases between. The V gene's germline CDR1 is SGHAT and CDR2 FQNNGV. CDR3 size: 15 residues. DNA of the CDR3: TGTGCCAGCAGCGACTTCCGGGAGAATAACACTGAAGCTTTCTTT. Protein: CASSDFRENNTEAFF.

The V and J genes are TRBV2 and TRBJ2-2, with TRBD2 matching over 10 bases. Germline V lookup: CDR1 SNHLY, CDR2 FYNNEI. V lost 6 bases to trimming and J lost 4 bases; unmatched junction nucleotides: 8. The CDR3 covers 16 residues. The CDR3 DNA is TGTGCCAGCAGGGGAGCGGGGGGGCGCCGCACCGGGGAGCTGTTTTTT. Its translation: CASRGAGGRRTGELFF.

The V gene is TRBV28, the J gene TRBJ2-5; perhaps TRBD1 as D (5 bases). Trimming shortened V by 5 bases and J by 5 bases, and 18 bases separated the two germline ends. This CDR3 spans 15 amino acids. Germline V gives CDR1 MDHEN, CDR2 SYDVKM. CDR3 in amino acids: CASSPLRGAWETQYF. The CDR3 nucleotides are TGTGCCAGCAGTCCCCTACGTGGGGCATGGGAGACCCAGTACTTC. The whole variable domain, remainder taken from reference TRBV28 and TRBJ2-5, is DVKVTQSSRYLVKRTGEKVFLECVQDMDHENMFWYRQDPGLGLRLIYFSYDVKMKEKGDIPEGYSVSREKKERFSLILESASTNQTSMYLCASSPLRGAWETQYFGPGTRLLVL.

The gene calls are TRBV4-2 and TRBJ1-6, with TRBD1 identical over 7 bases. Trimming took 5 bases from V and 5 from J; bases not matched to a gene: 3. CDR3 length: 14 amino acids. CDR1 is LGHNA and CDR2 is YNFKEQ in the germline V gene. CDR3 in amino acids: CASSGDSDNSPLHF. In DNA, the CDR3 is TGTGCCAGCAGCGGGGACAGTGATAATTCACCCCTCCACTTT.

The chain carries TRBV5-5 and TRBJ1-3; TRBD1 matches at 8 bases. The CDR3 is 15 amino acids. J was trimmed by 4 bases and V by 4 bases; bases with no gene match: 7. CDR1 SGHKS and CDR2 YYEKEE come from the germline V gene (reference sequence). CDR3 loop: CASSLMDRAGNTIYF. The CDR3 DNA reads TGTGCCAGCAGCCTTATGGACAGGGCCGGAAACACCATATATTTT.

CDR3 sequence (DNA): TGTGCCAGCAGCTTAGATCGAACTCGTTCGAACACTGAAGCTTTCTTT. Translation gives CASSLDRTRSNTEAFF. The gene calls are TRBV7-2 and TRBJ1-1; D unclear. Per the germline V gene, CDR1 is SGHTA and CDR2 is FQGNSA. The CDR3 has 16 amino acids. Deletions cut 1 base from V and 1 base from J, with 13 bases between.